Below, 31 T cell receptor beta chains from the same sample are listed, as sequenced in a study of cytomegalovirus exposure and HLA in healthy donors. PCR amplification relied on 60 Vbeta primers (plus 13 Jbeta primers). The data were produced by immunoSEQ multiplex PCR, yet TCRdb's version contains in-frame clones alone and is incomplete. The table for this sample gives about 130,000 clones. Sequenced: PBMCs. The receptors were sampled from a man between 35 and 55 years old in good health and CMV-seronegative.

The rearrangement links TRBV9 to TRBJ2-5; unclear D gene. Trimming took off 1 base at V and 2 bases at J, with 9 bases between the two ends. Germline lookup yields CDR1 SGDLS and CDR2 YYNGEE. The CDR3 runs 14 residues. CDR3 region: CASSVYGSQETQYF. CDR3 bases: TGTGCCAGCAGCGTATATGGCAGTCAAGAGACCCAGTACTTC.

The J gene is TRBJ1-4, the V gene TRBV28, with TRBD1 matching over 11 bases. The V and J ends lost 6 bases and 8 bases, in that order; junction bases with no gene match: 11. CDR3 size: 16 residues. From germline, CDR1 is MDHEN and CDR2 SYDVKM. The CDR3 DNA reads as TGTGCCAGCAGCCGAGGGTGGACAGGGGGCGCAGAAAAACTGTTTTTT. Translation: CASSRGWTGGAEKLFF.

The chain recombines TRBV30 with TRBJ1-2, with 9 bases lining up with TRBD1. The CDR3 covers 16 residues. Germline V gene data show CDR1 as GTSNPN and CDR2 as SVGIG (reference sequence). V shed 3 bases and J 2 bases; nucleotides not matched to a gene: 10. As DNA, the CDR3 is TGTGCCTGGAGAGAGTTCACAGGGGGCGCCAACTATGGCTACACCTTC. Amino acid sequence: CAWREFTGGANYGYTF.

Regarding this clone: The junction departs from the called germline gene at one end, perhaps through a read error. The chain combines TRBV7-7 with TRBJ2-1; D is unresolved. Germline CDR1 and CDR2: SSHAT and FNYEAQ (reference sequence). The CDR3 totals 15 residues. The CDR3 coding sequence is TGTGCTAGCAGCCCCGGTGCGGAGCCCAACAATGAGCAGTTCTTC. It translates to CASSPGAEPNNEQFF.

The gene calls are TRBV30 and TRBJ1-5; 10 bases are shared with TRBD1. Germline loops: CDR1 GTSNPN, CDR2 SVGIG (reference sequence). Losses at the gene ends were 5 bases for V and 6 bases for J; bases not matched to a gene: 16. The CDR3 is made up of 17 amino acids. The CDR3: CAWGARDRGPAPQPQHF. The CDR3 nucleotides read TGTGCCTGGGGGGCCCGGGACAGGGGACCTGCTCCTCAGCCCCAGCATTTT.

The chain links TRBV10-3 to TRBJ2-7, with D possibly matching TRBD2 (7 bases). V lost 3 bases, J lost 1 base, and 16 bases lay in between. Germline loops: CDR1 ENHRY, CDR2 SYGVKD. This CDR3 is built from 16 residues. DNA of the CDR3: TGTGCCATCAGTGACCCCTCGAGGGGGGGGTCCTACGAGCAGTACTTC. Translated, it gives CAISDPSRGGSYEQYF.

The CDR3 nucleotides are TGTGCCAGCAGCCAAACTAGCGGTACTAGCACAGATACGCAGTATTTT. As protein: CASSQTSGTSTDTQYF. The genes are TRBV4-2 and TRBJ2-3; TRBD2 agrees at 8 bases. The CDR3 has 16 residues. With V trimmed by 2 bases and J by 0 bases, 4 bases remained unmatched. Germline V gene sequence: CDR1 LGHNA, CDR2 YNFKEQ.

This chain joins TRBV6-5 and TRBJ1-6, with D unclear. CDR3 length: 16 residues. Trimming cost V 0 bases and J 7 bases, with 13 bases left between them. Germline V gene lookup returns CDR1 MNHEY and CDR2 SVGAGI. The CDR3 DNA is TGTGCCAGCAGTTACTCGTTGTCCACAGTGAATTCACCCCTCCACTTT. It encodes CASSYSLSTVNSPLHF.

The chain employs TRBV9 and TRBJ1-2, with TRBD1 identical over 8 bases. V lost 3 bases, J lost 9 bases, and 10 bases stayed unmatched. The germline V gene encodes CDR1 SGDLS and CDR2 YYNGEE. The CDR3 totals 14 residues. The chain's CDR3 is CASSATDRGASYTF. CDR3 nucleotides: TGTGCCAGCAGCGCAACCGACAGGGGCGCCAGCTACACCTTC.

The rearrangement joins TRBV4-2 to TRBJ2-6; no clear D. CDR3 length equals 16 residues. Germline CDR1 is LGHNA and CDR2 is YNFKEQ. Trimming pared 0 bases from V and 0 bases from J, leaving 6 bases between. The CDR3 DNA reads as TGTGCCAGCAGCCAAGATGCGCGCTCTGGGGCCAACGTCCTGACTTTC. Translation gives CASSQDARSGANVLTF.

V gene TRBV7-9 combines with J gene TRBJ2-1; TRBD2 matches 10 bases. Looked up from germline, CDR1 is SEHNR and CDR2 is FQNEAQ (reference sequence). The CDR3 totals 14 residues. Germline trimming cut 4 bases from V and 7 bases from J; bases unmatched to any gene: 4. The DNA of the CDR3 is TGTGCCAGCAGCTCTTTGACTAGCGGGAATGAGCAGTTCTTC. Translated: CASSSLTSGNEQFF.

This sequence joins TRBV30 and TRBJ1-4, with D perhaps TRBD1 (5 bases). The germline CDR1 and CDR2 sequences are GTSNPN and SVGIG (reference sequence). V was shortened by 2 bases and J by 8 bases, with 15 bases between the two germline ends. This CDR3 has 14 residues. This CDR3 reads CAWSNTREGEKLFF. CDR3 nucleotide sequence: TGTGCCTGGAGTAACACCAGGGAGGGGGAAAAACTGTTTTTT.

V is TRBV9 and J is TRBJ1-5; possible D gene TRBD1, 6 bases. The germline CDR1 and CDR2 sequences are SGDLS and YYNGEE. The CDR3 loop spans 14 amino acids. V lost 0 bases and J lost 4, with 8 bases in between. This CDR3 is CASSVGGGNQPQHF. The CDR3, as DNA: TGTGCCAGCAGCGTAGGAGGGGGTAATCAGCCCCAGCATTTT.

CDR3 DNA: TGTGCCAGCAGCACAGGGGACACTAGCACAGATACGCAGTATTTT. Protein sequence: CASSTGDTSTDTQYF. The genes are TRBV6-6 and TRBJ2-3, with 7 bases identical to TRBD1. The CDR3 contains 15 residues. Per the germline V gene, CDR1 is MNHNY and CDR2 is SVGAGI (reference sequence). V lost 6 bases, J lost 0 bases, and 6 bases stayed unmatched.

This chain uses TRBV5-1 with TRBJ1-5, with D possibly being TRBD1 (5 bases). Germline V gene sequence: CDR1 SGHRS, CDR2 YFSETQ. The CDR3 totals 15 residues. Trimming removed 0 bases from V and 6 bases from J, with 13 bases in between. The CDR3, as DNA: TGCGCCAGCAGCTTGGATCCAGGGTCTGGTCAGCCCCAGCATTTT. This encodes CASSLDPGSGQPQHF.

The chain has TRBV7-8 and TRBJ2-3, with 10 positions matching TRBD1. CDR3 length: 16 amino acids. Germline trimming cut 5 bases from V and 7 bases from J; bases unmatched to any gene: 12. Looked up from germline, CDR1 is SGHVS and CDR2 is FQNEAQ. CDR3 DNA sequence: TGTGCCAGCAGCAAGCCGGGACAGGGGTTCTTGCATACGCAGTATTTT. Translation gives CASSKPGQGFLHTQYF.

The V call is TRBV5-5, the J call TRBJ1-1, with D perhaps matching TRBD1 (5 bases). CDR3 length equals 14 residues. V was shortened by 2 bases and J by 1 base, with 9 bases between the two germline ends. Germline lookup yields CDR1 SGHKS and CDR2 YYEKEE (reference sequence). This chain's CDR3 is CASSLGDKNTEAFF. CDR3 coding DNA: TGTGCCAGCAGCTTAGGGGATAAGAACACTGAAGCTTTCTTT.

The rearrangement links TRBV11-3 to TRBJ2-5, with D tentatively TRBD2 (6 bases). Germline V gives CDR1 SGHNT, CDR2 YENEEA. This CDR3 has 15 residues. The V gene lost 5 bases and the J gene lost 5 bases, with 18 bases spanning the gap. CDR3 loop: CASSTEEGIIETQYF. CDR3 bases: TGTGCCAGCAGCACAGAGGAGGGGATCATTGAGACCCAGTACTTC.

The genes are TRBV27 and TRBJ2-2; the D gene is possibly TRBD2 (6 bases). The CDR3 has 14 residues. Germline CDR1 reads MNHEY; CDR2 reads SMNVEV (reference sequence). V was clipped by 2 bases and J by 4 bases, with 8 bases between them. CDR3 residues: CASSLVGGTGELFF. CDR3 nucleotide sequence: TGTGCCAGCAGTTTAGTGGGGGGCACCGGGGAGCTGTTTTTT.

This chain uses TRBV5-4 with TRBJ2-2; D possibly corresponds to TRBD2 (5 bases). Germline CDR1 and CDR2: SGHNT and YYREEE (reference sequence). Trimming left V 6 bases short and J 8 bases short, with 17 bases between. CDR3 length: 14 amino acids. CDR3 nucleotide sequence: TGTGCCAGCACCCCCCGAGGGAGTGCGGGGGAGCTGTTTTTT. Residues: CASTPRGSAGELFF.

V gene TRBV18 combines with J gene TRBJ1-2, with a tentative D call TRBD1 (5 bases). V was shortened by 2 bases and J by 5 bases, with 15 bases between the two germline ends. Germline CDR1 reads KGHSH; CDR2 reads LQKENI. This CDR3 is 15 amino acids long. CDR3 loop: CASSPTRTGLYGYTF. The CDR3 nucleotides are TGTGCCAGCTCACCAACCCGAACAGGTCTTTATGGCTACACCTTC.

This chain uses TRBV27 with TRBJ1-1; unclear D gene. V shed 4 bases and J shed 1 base, with 10 bases lying between them. Germline CDR1 and CDR2: MNHEY and SMNVEV (reference sequence). The length of the CDR3 is 14 residues. The CDR3 loop is CASSSFIRNTEAFF. In nucleotides, the CDR3 is TGTGCCAGCAGTTCCTTCATTAGGAACACTGAAGCTTTCTTT.

For the CDR3, the DNA is TGCGCCAGCAGCTTGGCACTAGCGGGAGGAGAGACCCAGTACTTC. Translating gives CASSLALAGGETQYF. The V call is TRBV5-1, the J call TRBJ2-5; 12 bases agree with TRBD2. The germline V gene encodes CDR1 SGHRS and CDR2 YFSETQ. This CDR3 comprises 15 residues. V dropped 0 bases and J dropped 4; count of bases not matched to a gene: 1.

The chain employs TRBV6-1 and TRBJ2-2, with D hard to call. Germline V gives CDR1 MNHNS, CDR2 SASEGT. V lost 8 bases and J lost 3, with 13 bases in between. This CDR3 spans 14 amino acids. CDR3 coding DNA: TGTGCCAGCTCTAAACCTCTGCACACCGGGGAGCTGTTTTTT. Protein sequence: CASSKPLHTGELFF.

The V and J genes are TRBV6-5 and TRBJ2-3; 8 positions agree with TRBD1. V shed 4 bases, J shed 5 bases, and the junction held 11 bases outside the gene matches. The germline V gene encodes CDR1 MNHEY and CDR2 SVGAGI. The CDR3 contains 16 residues. The CDR3 here is CASSSQLTGVGDTQYF. CDR3 sequence (DNA): TGTGCCAGCAGTTCCCAACTGACAGGGGTGGGAGATACGCAGTATTTT.

The chain carries TRBV5-4 and TRBJ2-2; 9 bases are a match to TRBD2. Germline V gene lookup returns CDR1 SGHNT and CDR2 YYREEE (reference sequence). J was trimmed by 10 bases and V by 2 bases; bases with no gene match: 6. The CDR3 sequence is 14 residues long. In DNA form, the CDR3 reads TGTGCCAGCAGCTTTTGGATAGCGGGGGAGGAGCTGTTTTTT. Translating it yields CASSFWIAGEELFF.

This chain links TRBV25-1 with TRBJ1-6; possibly TRBD1 for D (5 bases). Germline CDR1 reads MGHDK; CDR2 reads SYGVNS. V was trimmed by 7 bases and J by 8 bases, leaving 18 bases between them. The CDR3 spans 15 residues. The CDR3 coding sequence is TGTGCCAGCACCAATGGGGCATCGGATGATTCACCCCTCCACTTT. Its translation is CASTNGASDDSPLHF.

DNA of the CDR3: TGTGCCAGCTCACCACCCGCGGTCAACGAGCAGTACTTC. Its translation: CASSPPAVNEQYF. This chain links TRBV18 with TRBJ2-7; D is uncertain. The CDR3 length is 13 residues. The V gene's germline CDR1 is KGHSH and CDR2 LQKENI. Trimming removed 0 bases from V and 5 bases from J, with 8 bases in between.

The chain joins TRBV6-1 to TRBJ2-1, with 10 bases lining up with TRBD2. Trimming cost V 2 bases and J 6 bases; bases outside gene matches: 7. The germline CDR1 and CDR2 sequences are MNHNS and SASEGT. This CDR3 contains 16 residues. DNA of the CDR3: TGTGCCAGCAGTGAAAGAGTACTAGCGGGAACCAATGAGCAGTTCTTC. Translating it yields CASSERVLAGTNEQFF.

The genes are TRBV6-5 and TRBJ2-5; weak D call: TRBD1 (5 bases). Trimming pared 2 bases from V and 5 bases from J, leaving 12 bases between. Per germline, CDR1 MNHEY and CDR2 SVGAGI. The CDR3 length is 14 residues. CDR3 sequence: CASSYGHRLETQYF. In nucleotides, the CDR3 is TGTGCCAGCAGTTACGGGCACAGGCTCGAGACCCAGTACTTC.

The chain joins TRBV5-1 to TRBJ1-1; 7 bases are shared with TRBD1. Germline assignment: CDR1 SGHRS and CDR2 YFSETQ. J lost 4 bases, V lost 6 bases, and 6 bases had no gene match. The CDR3 extends over 13 amino acids. The CDR3: CASTLTGPTEAFF. In DNA, the CDR3 is TGCGCCAGCACTCTGACAGGGCCCACTGAAGCTTTCTTT. Supplemented by reference TRBV5-1 and TRBJ1-1, the full variable domain reads KAGVTQTPRYLIKTRGQQVTLSCSPISGHRSVSWYQQTPGQGLQFLFEYFSETQRNKGNFPGRFSGRQFSNSRSEMNVSTLELGDSALYLCASTLTGPTEAFFGQGTRLTVV.